The clone carrying this TCR beta chain was picked up one time. These data originate in a study of blood T cell repertoires in COVID-19. Everyone who took part was 18 to 89 years old, and they came from 24 US areas. Original processing methods: Amplification with reference gene primers provided the estimates of nucleated cell counts. Produced via immunoSEQ multiplex PCR; TCRdb's table is partial and in-frame only. V and J calls and clone size are as listed in that table; D and trimming were resolved from the DNA. The table lists a few hundred thousand clones, 70% to 90% of them singletons, with more than 9% in the top ten. The sequenced sample was PBMCs or T cells enriched from blood (not recorded which). The receptor comes from a woman in her late teens or twenties who had recovered from COVID-19.

CDR3 amino acids: CASTRGRGTEAFF. The CDR3 DNA reads TGTGCCAGCACCAGGGGTAGGGGCACTGAAGCTTTCTTT. This chain joins TRBV3-1 (or the pseudogene TRBV3-2) and TRBJ1-1, with D possibly TRBD1 on 6 matching bases. Trimming pared 7 bases from V and 4 bases from J, leaving 13 bases between. Germline CDR1 and CDR2: LGHDT and YNNKEL (reference sequence). The CDR3 is made up of 13 amino acids.